This is a list of T cell receptor beta chains from one sample in a study of blood T cell repertoires in COVID-19. Libraries were prepared by immunoSEQ multiplex PCR; TCRdb keeps only in-frame clonotypes and omits some of them. The sample has about 280,000 clones, 70% to 90% seen once. Sequenced sample: peripheral blood. The receptors were sampled from a woman in her sixties or seventies with COVID-19, enrolled during active disease. Both conserved end residues are part of each CDR3. A D gene is named only where the DNA matches it firmly. Clone sizes are given selectively: once, few, many, or a class where the clone is expanded.

d_call j_call clone_size v_call cdr3_aa cdr3_nt
TRBD1 TRBJ2-1 . TRBV29-1 CSVEGTGDNEQFF TGCAGCGTTGAAGGGACAGGGGACAATGAGCAGTTCTTC
. TRBJ1-5 once TRBV15 CATSRDRGRNQPQHF TGTGCCACCAGCAGAGATAGAGGGCGGAATCAGCCCCAGCATTTT
. TRBJ1-6 . TRBV4-3 CASSQLGWEGPSSPLHF TGCGCCAGCAGCCAATTAGGATGGGAGGGTCCGAGTTCACCCCTCCACTTT
. TRBJ1-3 . TRBV20-1 CSASQGSGNTIYF TGCAGTGCTAGTCAGGGGTCTGGAAACACCATATATTTT
TRBD2 TRBJ2-1 once TRBV30 CAWSVAGGYNEQFF TGTGCCTGGAGCGTAGCGGGGGGCTACAATGAGCAGTTCTTC
TRBD2 TRBJ2-3 . TRBV7-9 CASSLQVGLAGRSTDTQYF TGTGCCAGCAGCTTACAGGTGGGACTAGCGGGGAGGTCGACGGATACGCAGTATTTT
. TRBJ1-2 . TRBV9 CASSVGGAVGYTF TGTGCCAGCAGCGTGGGGGGGGCTGTTGGCTACACCTTC
TRBD1 TRBJ2-4 . TRBV9 CASSEGTGKNIQYF TGTGCCAGCAGCGAGGGGACAGGGAAAAACATTCAGTACTTC
TRBD1 TRBJ1-1 few TRBV7-2 CASSISIGAGGLPFF TGTGCCAGCAGCATATCGATTGGGGCAGGGGGCTTACCTTTCTTT
TRBD1 TRBJ2-7 . TRBV7-2 CASSPRQGSSYEQYF TGTGCCAGCAGCCCGCGACAGGGGAGCTCCTACGAGCAGTACTTC
TRBD1 TRBJ2-7 . TRBV5-4 CASTTGGTYEQYF TGTGCCAGCACCACAGGGGGGACCTACGAGCAGTACTTC
. TRBJ1-1 few TRBV7-2 CASSFRPGGEAFF TGTGCCAGCAGCTTCCGACCCGGCGGCGAAGCTTTCTTT
. TRBJ1-1 . TRBV5-6 CASSSQVEAFF TGTGCCAGCAGCTCCCAGGTTGAAGCTTTCTTT
. TRBJ2-1 . TRBV5-1 CASSLVQGTYNEQFF TGCGCCAGCAGCTTGGTTCAGGGGACCTACAATGAGCAGTTCTTC
. TRBJ1-1 . TRBV28 CASTMNTEAFF TGTGCCAGCACCATGAACACTGAAGCTTTCTTT
TRBD1 TRBJ1-2 once TRBV10-3 CGIRDSNYGYTF TGTGGTATCCGGGACAGCAACTATGGCTACACCTTC
. TRBJ2-7 . TRBV5-1 CASSPRGWEGEQYF TGCGCCAGCAGCCCAAGAGGGTGGGAAGGCGAGCAGTACTTC
. TRBJ1-6 . TRBV6-5 CASTSYYNSPLHF TGTGCCAGCACGTCCTACTATAATTCACCCCTCCACTTT
. TRBJ2-3 . TRBV19 CASSIKGISTDTQYF TGTGCCAGTAGTATAAAGGGGATTAGCACAGATACGCAGTATTTT
. TRBJ1-6 . TRBV30 CAWSLQVDNSPLHF TGTGCCTGGAGTTTACAGGTGGATAATTCACCCCTCCACTTT
. TRBJ2-1 . TRBV5-6 CASSLGRSTYNEQFF TGTGCCAGCAGCTTGGGCCGATCCACATACAATGAGCAGTTCTTC
TRBD2 TRBJ2-2 . TRBV3-1/TRBV3-2 CASRTVAGGPGELFF TGTGCCAGCAGGACGGTAGCGGGGGGGCCCGGGGAGCTGTTTTTT
TRBD2 TRBJ2-1 . TRBV3-1/TRBV3-2 CASSHGLAGEYNEQFF TGTGCCAGCAGCCACGGACTAGCGGGGGAGTACAATGAGCAGTTCTTC
. TRBJ1-1 few TRBV5-1 CASSFDRNMNTEAFF TGCGCCAGCAGCTTTGACAGAAACATGAACACTGAAGCTTTCTTT
TRBD2 TRBJ2-3 . TRBV6-5 CASSLAGGADTQYF TGTGCCAGCAGTCTAGCGGGGGGAGCAGATACGCAGTATTTT
TRBD1 TRBJ2-3 few TRBV9 CASSFGTGRSDTQYF TGTGCCAGCAGCTTCGGGACAGGGCGCTCAGATACGCAGTATTTT
. TRBJ1-6 . TRBV6-5 CASMGGGPYNSPLHF TGTGCCAGCATGGGGGGGGGACCCTATAATTCACCCCTCCACTTT
. TRBJ2-3 . TRBV7-2 CASSLAGPITDTQYF TGTGCCAGCAGCTTGGCGGGGCCGATCACAGATACGCAGTATTTT
TRBD2 TRBJ2-5 . TRBV5-4 CASSLERGEEETQYF TGTGCCAGCAGCTTGGAACGGGGGGAAGAGGAGACCCAGTACTTC
TRBD2 TRBJ2-2 . TRBV29-1 CSARGGPSAGELFF TGCAGCGCCCGGGGGGGCCCCTCCGCCGGGGAGCTGTTTTTT
. TRBJ2-7 . TRBV13 CASSPGQGSYEQYF TGTGCCAGCAGCCCGGGACAAGGGTCCTACGAGCAGTACTTC
. TRBJ2-3 . TRBV7-8 CASGFQGLADTQYF TGTGCCAGCGGGTTTCAGGGTTTGGCAGATACGCAGTATTTT
. TRBJ1-1 . TRBV10-3 CAISGQPNTEAFF TGTGCCATCAGTGGACAGCCGAACACTGAAGCTTTCTTT
. TRBJ1-5 few TRBV6-5 CASAVNSNQPQHF TGTGCCAGCGCAGTCAATAGCAATCAGCCCCAGCATTTT
TRBD2 TRBJ2-1 . TRBV2 CASSPGRGGVNEQFF TGTGCCAGCTCCCCCGGGAGGGGGGGAGTTAATGAGCAGTTCTTC
TRBD1 TRBJ1-1 few TRBV19 CASKDRGRNTEAFF TGTGCCAGCAAGGACAGGGGGAGGAACACTGAAGCTTTCTTT
. TRBJ1-2 . TRBV7-9 CASTPPQGPRNGYTF TGTGCCAGCACCCCCCCCCAGGGCCCGCGAAATGGCTACACCTTC
TRBD2 TRBJ2-1 once TRBV3-1/TRBV3-2 CASSQFGTSGGHNEQFF TGTGCCAGCAGCCAGTTCGGGACTAGCGGGGGCCACAATGAGCAGTTCTTC
TRBD1 TRBJ2-3 . TRBV7-3 CASSLGWGQGADTQYF TGTGCCAGCAGCTTAGGTTGGGGACAGGGGGCAGATACGCAGTATTTT
TRBD2 TRBJ2-5 . TRBV7-7 CASSPRLAGGQETQYF TGTGCCAGCAGCCCTCGGCTAGCGGGGGGACAAGAGACCCAGTACTTC